This TCR beta chain was recorded in a study of cytomegalovirus exposure and HLA in healthy donors. Points from the study as a whole: Most sequenced TCRs were rare (though some public TCRs occurred in many donors).

The PCR contained 60 Vbeta and 13 Jbeta primers. Sequenced by immunoSEQ multiplex PCR; TCRdb stores in-frame clones only, minus some. The data show approximately 200,000 clones, 82% seen once. The germline CDR1 and CDR2 sequences are SGHNT and YYREEE (reference sequence). The CDR3 consists of 14 residues. The junction had 0 bases not matched to a gene; V was cut back by 0 bases and J by 2 bases. With respect to this clone: What it binds is unknown.

The chain combines TRBV5-4 with TRBJ1-2, with 8 bases identical to TRBD1. The sequence was obtained from a boy between 2 and 10 years old in good health and CMV-seronegative. Sequencing was performed on PBMCs. The CDR3 DNA reads as TGTGCCAGCAGCTTGGGGACAGGGAACTATGGCTACACCTTC. Residues: CASSLGTGNYGYTF. Full variable domain (outside the CDR3, taken from reference TRBV5-4 and TRBJ1-2): ETGVTQSPTHLIKTRGQQVTLRCSSQSGHNTVSWYQQALGQGPQFIFQYYREEENGRGNFPPRFSGLQFPNYSSELNVNALELDDSALYLCASSLGTGNYGYTFGSGTRLTVV.